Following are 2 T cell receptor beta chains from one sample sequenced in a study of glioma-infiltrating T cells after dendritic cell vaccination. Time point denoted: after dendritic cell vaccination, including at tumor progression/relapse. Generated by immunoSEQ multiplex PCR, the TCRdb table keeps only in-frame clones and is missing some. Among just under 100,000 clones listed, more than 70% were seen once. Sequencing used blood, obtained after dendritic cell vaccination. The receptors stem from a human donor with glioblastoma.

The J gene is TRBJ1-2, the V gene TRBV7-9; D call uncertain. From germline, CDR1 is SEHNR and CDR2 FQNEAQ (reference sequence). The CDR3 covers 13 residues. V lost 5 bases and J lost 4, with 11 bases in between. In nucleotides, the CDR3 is TGTGCCAGCAGCCCAACGGGGATCTATGGCTACACCTTC. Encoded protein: CASSPTGIYGYTF. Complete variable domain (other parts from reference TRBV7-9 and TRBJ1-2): DTGVSQNPRHKITKRGQNVTFRCDPISEHNRLYWYRQTLGQGPEFLTYFQNEAQLEKSRLLSDRFSAERPKGSFSTLEIQRTEQGDSAMYLCASSPTGIYGYTFGSGTRLTVV.

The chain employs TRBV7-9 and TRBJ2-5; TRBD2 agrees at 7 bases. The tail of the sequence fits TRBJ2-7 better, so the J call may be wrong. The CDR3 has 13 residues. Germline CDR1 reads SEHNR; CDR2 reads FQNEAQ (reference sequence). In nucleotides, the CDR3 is TGTGCCAGCAGCCTTTCTGGGGAGGGCGAGCAGTACTTC. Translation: CASSLSGEGEQYF.